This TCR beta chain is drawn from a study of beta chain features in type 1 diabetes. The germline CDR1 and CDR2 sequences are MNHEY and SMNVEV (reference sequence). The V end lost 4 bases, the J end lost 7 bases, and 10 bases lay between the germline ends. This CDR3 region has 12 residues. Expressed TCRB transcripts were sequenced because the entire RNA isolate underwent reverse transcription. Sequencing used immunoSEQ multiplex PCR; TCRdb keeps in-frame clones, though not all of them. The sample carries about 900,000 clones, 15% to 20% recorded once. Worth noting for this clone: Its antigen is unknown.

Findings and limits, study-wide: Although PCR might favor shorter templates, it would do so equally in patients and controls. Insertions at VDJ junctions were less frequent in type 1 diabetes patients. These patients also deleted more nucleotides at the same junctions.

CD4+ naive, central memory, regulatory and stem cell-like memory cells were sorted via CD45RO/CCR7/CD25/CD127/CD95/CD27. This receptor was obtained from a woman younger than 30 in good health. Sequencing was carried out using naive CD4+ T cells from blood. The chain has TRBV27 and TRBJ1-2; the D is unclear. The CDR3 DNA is TGTGCCAGCAGTTCATCGGGCCTTGGCTACACCTTC. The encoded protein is CASSSSGLGYTF.